Here is one TCR beta chain with its context. Its specificity is unknown. This specimen belongs to a study of identical twins. Whole-study findings and limits: Excess twin sharing in beta out-of-frame sequences was weaker. In cord blood, abundant beta clonotypes had fewer insertions; memory showed no trend.

TCRdb reanalysed the 5' RACE reads using MiXCR and keeps one entry per CDR3 protein. Among 350,000 or so distinct CDR3 sequences listed, around 12% were seen once. The data were also submitted as part of a second study, on yellow fever vaccine responses in identical twins.

Sequences were obtained from CD8+ T cells sorted from blood. The receptor was derived from a woman aged 18-35 years in good health.

CDR3 nucleotides: TGTGCCAGCGGATTGACCTACAATGAGCAGTTCTTC. The encoded protein is CASGLTYNEQFF. V usage is TRBV25-1 and J usage is TRBJ2-1; the D is unclear. Germline-derived CDR1 and CDR2 are MGHDK and SYGVNS. This CDR3 is built from 12 residues. V shed 8 bases and J shed 2 bases, with 7 bases lying between them.